The sequence of this TCR beta chain was determined in a study of OX40 agonist ivuxolimab in advanced cancers. The CDR3 is 16 amino acids. Germline values: CDR1 SGHNT, CDR2 YYREEE (reference sequence). Between the trimmed V and J ends, which lost 3 bases and 3 bases, there was a span of 18 bases. Libraries were prepared by immunoSEQ multiplex PCR; TCRdb keeps only in-frame clonotypes and omits some of them. The top ten clones hold under 3% of a sample with around 80,000 clones, around 85% of them seen once. The sequenced sample was CD4+ or CD8+ T cells sorted from blood, obtained in a trial of the OX40 agonist ivuxolimab. The genes are TRBV5-4 and TRBJ2-5; D is perhaps TRBD1 or TRBD2 (7 bases each). This receptor was taken from an adult with an advanced solid tumor such as melanoma, head and neck, liver or kidney cancer. The CDR3 region is CASSSPAGGAEETQYF. In DNA, the CDR3 is TGTGCCAGCAGCTCACCAGCAGGGGGGGCTGAAGAGACCCAGTACTTC.